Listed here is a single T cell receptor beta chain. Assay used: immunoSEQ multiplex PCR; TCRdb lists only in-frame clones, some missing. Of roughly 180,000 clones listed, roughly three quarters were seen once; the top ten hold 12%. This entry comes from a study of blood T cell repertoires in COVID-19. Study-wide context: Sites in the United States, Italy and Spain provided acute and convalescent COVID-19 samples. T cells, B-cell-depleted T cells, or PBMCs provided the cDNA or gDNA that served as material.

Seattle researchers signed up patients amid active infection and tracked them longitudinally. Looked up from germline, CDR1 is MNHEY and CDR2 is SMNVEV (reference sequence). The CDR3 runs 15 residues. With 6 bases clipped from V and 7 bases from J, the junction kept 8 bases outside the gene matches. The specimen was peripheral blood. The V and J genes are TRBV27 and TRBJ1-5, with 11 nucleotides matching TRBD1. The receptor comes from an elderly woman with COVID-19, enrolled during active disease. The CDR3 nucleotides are TGTGCCAGCAGCCCCGGGACAGGGGGTTGGCAGCCCCAGCATTTT. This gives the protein CASSPGTGGWQPQHF.